The next 11 T cell receptor beta chains were all read from a single sample in a study of T cell responses to AZD1222 COVID-19 vaccine. TCRdb keeps only in-frame clones here, not all; method: immunoSEQ multiplex PCR. Counted here are 95,000 to 110,000 clones, more than 85% occurring once; the ten biggest clones make up 5%. Sequenced material: peripheral blood, taken on day 0 of AZD1222 vaccination. These receptors originate from an adult in good health.

The chain couples TRBV25-1 to TRBJ2-7, with TRBD2 matching over 10 bases. The junction had 14 bases not matched to a gene; V was cut back by 11 bases and J by 4 bases. This CDR3 is 15 amino acids long. CDR1 and CDR2 (germline): MGHDK, SYGVNS. The CDR3 DNA reads as TGTGCCCTAAGAGAGAGCGGGAGGGCATTTTACGAGCAGTACTTC. Its translation is CALRESGRAFYEQYF.

V and J are TRBV6-1 and TRBJ2-1, with a tentative D call TRBD2 (6 bases). Deletions cut 1 base from V and 2 bases from J, with 12 bases between. The CDR3 totals 16 residues. The germline V gene encodes CDR1 MNHNS and CDR2 SASEGT. CDR3 region: CASSEGVAGPYNEQFF. CDR3 sequence (DNA): TGTGCCAGCAGTGAAGGCGTTGCGGGACCCTACAATGAGCAGTTCTTC.

V and J are TRBV19 and TRBJ2-1; D might be TRBD1 or TRBD2, each matching 5 bases. The CDR3 runs 17 residues. V shed 3 bases and J shed 5 bases, with 20 bases lying between them. Germline CDR1 is LNHDA and CDR2 is SQIVND (reference sequence). The chain's CDR3 is CASSMVWSNRGHNEQFF. CDR3 bases: TGTGCCAGTAGTATGGTGTGGTCTAATAGGGGACACAATGAGCAGTTCTTC.

This chain uses TRBV5-1 with TRBJ1-5; TRBD1 is a possible D gene (5 bases). The CDR3 has 13 amino acids. V was trimmed by 4 bases and J by 11 bases, leaving 16 bases between them. In germline, CDR1 is SGHRS, CDR2 YFSETQ. The chain's CDR3 is CASSPEGGAAQHF. CDR3 in DNA: TGCGCCAGCAGCCCCGAAGGTGGGGCGGCCCAGCATTTT.

The V and J genes are TRBV4-3 and TRBJ2-7; D remains unclear. V lost 4 bases to trimming and J lost 2 bases, with 9 bases between them. Looked up from germline, CDR1 is LGHNA and CDR2 is YSLEER. The length of the CDR3 is 13 residues. DNA for the CDR3: TGCGCCAGCAGCCTTAGTCGGGCCTACGAGCAGTACTTC. Its translation: CASSLSRAYEQYF.

The V and J genes are TRBV6-5 and TRBJ1-6; the D is unclear. The V end lost 5 bases, the J end lost 4 bases, and 12 bases lay between the germline ends. This CDR3 region has 15 residues. The germline CDR1 and CDR2 sequences are MNHEY and SVGAGI. The CDR3 sequence: CASSRGFSYNSPLHF. The CDR3 region has the DNA TGTGCCAGCAGTAGAGGGTTCTCTTATAATTCACCCCTCCACTTT.

The chain links TRBV4-2 to TRBJ1-4; D gene unclear. V was trimmed by 4 bases and J by 0 bases, leaving 15 bases between them. Germline CDR1 reads LGHNA; CDR2 reads YNFKEQ. The CDR3 consists of 17 residues. CDR3 bases: TGTGCCAGCAGCCCACGACCCTGGGTTGCAACTAATGAAAAACTGTTTTTT. Translated: CASSPRPWVATNEKLFF.

The V gene is TRBV7-3, the J gene TRBJ2-5; tentative D call: TRBD2 (6 bases). CDR1 is SGHTA and CDR2 is FQGTGA in the germline V gene. Trimming took 0 bases from V and 4 from J, leaving 6 bases between them. The CDR3 loop spans 13 amino acids. CDR3 protein: CASSLTGGETQYF. The DNA of the CDR3 is TGTGCCAGCAGCTTAACGGGGGGAGAGACCCAGTACTTC.

The chain recombines TRBV18 with TRBJ2-3, with 9 bases identical to TRBD1. V lost 3 bases, J lost 1 base, and 2 bases stayed unmatched. This CDR3 comprises 15 residues. CDR1 is KGHSH, CDR2 LQKENI, per germline. The CDR3 region is CASSPRDRGTDTQYF. CDR3 nucleotide sequence: TGTGCCAGCTCACCCCGGGACAGGGGCACAGATACGCAGTATTTT.

The chain combines TRBV7-9 with TRBJ1-1; D ambiguous. The V and J ends lost 1 base and 0 bases respectively, with 6 bases between them. The CDR3 covers 14 residues. Looked up from germline, CDR1 is SEHNR and CDR2 is FQNEAQ (reference sequence). DNA for the CDR3: TGTGCCAGCAGCTTAGGTTTCCTGAACACTGAAGCTTTCTTT. Encoded protein: CASSLGFLNTEAFF.

In its sample, this clone was seen a few times. The chain uses TRBV11-2 and TRBJ2-1; the D gene is possibly TRBD1 (5 bases). Germline values: CDR1 SGHAT, CDR2 FQNNGV. CDR3 size: 13 residues. Trimming took off 5 bases at V and 6 bases at J, with 11 bases between the two ends. This CDR3 is CASSPGHLNEQFF. CDR3 coding DNA: TGTGCCAGCAGCCCCGGACATCTCAATGAGCAGTTCTTC. The full variable domain, in which reference TRBV11-2 and TRBJ2-1 provide the parts outside the CDR3, is EAGVAQSPRYKIIEKRQSVAFWCNPISGHATLYWYQQILGQGPKLLIQFQNNGVVDDSQLPKDRFSAERLKGVDSTLKIQPAKLEDSAVYLCASSPGHLNEQFFGPGTRLTVL.